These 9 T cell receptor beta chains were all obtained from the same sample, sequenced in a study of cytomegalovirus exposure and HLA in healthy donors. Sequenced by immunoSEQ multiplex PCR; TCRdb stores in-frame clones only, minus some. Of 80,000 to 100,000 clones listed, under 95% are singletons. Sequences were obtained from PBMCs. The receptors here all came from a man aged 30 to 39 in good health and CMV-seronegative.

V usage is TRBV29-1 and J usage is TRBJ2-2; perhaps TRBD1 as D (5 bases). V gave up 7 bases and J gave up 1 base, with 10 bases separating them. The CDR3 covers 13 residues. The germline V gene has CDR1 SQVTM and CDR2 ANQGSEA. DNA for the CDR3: TGCAGCGGTATTCAGGGGAACACCGGGGAGCTGTTTTTT. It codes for CSGIQGNTGELFF.

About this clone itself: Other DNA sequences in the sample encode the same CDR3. The chain's CDR3 is CASSYSAANYGYTF. The CDR3 DNA sequence: TGTGCCAGCAGTTACTCGGCAGCTAACTATGGCTACACCTTC. The rearrangement joins TRBV6-5 to TRBJ1-2; D gene uncertain. Germline lookup yields CDR1 MNHEY and CDR2 SVGAGI. V gave up 0 bases and J gave up 0 bases, with 5 bases separating them. CDR3 length: 14 amino acids.

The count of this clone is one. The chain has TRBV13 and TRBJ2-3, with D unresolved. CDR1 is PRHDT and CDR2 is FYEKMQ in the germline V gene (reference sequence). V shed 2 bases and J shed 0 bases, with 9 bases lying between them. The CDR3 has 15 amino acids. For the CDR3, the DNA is TGTGCCAGCAGCTTACGGGTCACTAGCACAGATACGCAGTATTTT. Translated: CASSLRVTSTDTQYF.

The CDR3 DNA follows: TGTGCCAGCAGGTTTTATCCCGGGGGGACCCAGTACTTC. Translating it yields CASRFYPGGTQYF. The chain joins TRBV27 to TRBJ2-5, with a weak D call TRBD2 (6 bases). CDR3 length: 13 amino acids. Trimming took 6 bases from V and 7 from J, leaving 15 bases between them. CDR1 is MNHEY and CDR2 is SMNVEV in the germline V gene (reference sequence).

Here the CDR3 DNA reads TGTGCCAGCGGGGGGACAGGGGGCGCCTACAATGAGCAGTTCTTC. This sequence encodes CASGGTGGAYNEQFF. The rearrangement uses TRBV6-1 and TRBJ2-1; 12 nucleotides line up with TRBD1. Germline assignment: CDR1 MNHNS and CDR2 SASEGT. CDR3 length: 15 amino acids. Trimming at V came to 8 bases and at J to 2 bases, leaving 4 bases not matched to a gene.

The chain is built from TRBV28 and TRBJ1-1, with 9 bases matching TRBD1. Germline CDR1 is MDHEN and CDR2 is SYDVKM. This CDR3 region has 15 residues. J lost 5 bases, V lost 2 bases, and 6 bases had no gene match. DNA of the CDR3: TGTGCCAGCAGTTTAGAGACAGGGGGATGGACTGAAGCTTTCTTT. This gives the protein CASSLETGGWTEAFF.

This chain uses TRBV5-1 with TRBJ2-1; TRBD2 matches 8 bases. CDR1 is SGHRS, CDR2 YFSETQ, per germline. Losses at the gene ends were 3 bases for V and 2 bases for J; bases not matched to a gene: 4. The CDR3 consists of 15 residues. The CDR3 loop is CASSSLAGAYNEQFF. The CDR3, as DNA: TGCGCCAGCAGCTCCCTAGCGGGTGCCTACAATGAGCAGTTCTTC.

The DNA of the CDR3 is TGTGCCAGCAGCCCGACAGGTCGTGGCTACACCTTC. This codes for CASSPTGRGYTF. V and J are TRBV5-6 and TRBJ1-2, with TRBD1 as a possible D gene (6 bases). Deletions cut 4 bases from V and 7 bases from J, with 11 bases between. Germline-derived CDR1 and CDR2 are SGHDT and YYEEEE. This CDR3 has 12 amino acids.

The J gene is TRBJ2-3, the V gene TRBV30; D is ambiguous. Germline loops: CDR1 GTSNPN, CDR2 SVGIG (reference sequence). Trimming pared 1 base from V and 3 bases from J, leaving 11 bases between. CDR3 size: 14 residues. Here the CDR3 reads CAWSGARQTDTQYF. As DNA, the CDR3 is TGTGCCTGGAGTGGGGCCAGGCAAACAGATACGCAGTATTTT.